Following are 8 T cell receptor beta chains from one sample sequenced in a study of T cell responses to AZD1222 COVID-19 vaccine. Repertoires were generated with immunoSEQ multiplex PCR, while TCRdb's copy carries only in-frame clones and drops some. Here the sample spans about 180,000 clones, 88% being singletons. Sequences were derived from peripheral blood, sampled 28 days after the second AZD1222 dose. These receptors originate from an adult who received the AZD1222 COVID-19 vaccine.

The rearrangement joins TRBV7-9 to TRBJ2-1; D ambiguous. The ends were cut back, 3 bases at V and 14 bases at J, with 17 bases in the middle. From germline, CDR1 is SEHNR and CDR2 FQNEAQ (reference sequence). This CDR3 comprises 13 residues. The DNA for the CDR3 is TGTGCCAGCAGCTTGGGGATACGGGCCTGGGAGTTCTTC. It encodes CASSLGIRAWEFF.

The V call is TRBV11-2, the J call TRBJ2-7; D gene unclear. V lost 7 bases, J lost 2 bases, and 18 bases lay in between. The CDR3 covers 15 residues. Per germline, CDR1 SGHAT and CDR2 FQNNGV. The CDR3: CASTESGFPAYEQYF. CDR3 coding DNA: TGTGCCAGCACCGAAAGTGGGTTCCCTGCCTACGAGCAGTACTTC.

The chain uses TRBV9 and TRBJ1-2; D gene ambiguous. Germline assignment: CDR1 SGDLS and CDR2 YYNGEE. The CDR3 runs to 14 residues. The ends were cut back, 5 bases at V and 6 bases at J, with 17 bases in the middle. CDR3 bases: TGTGCCAGCAGTTCGACCATAGACGTCCATGGCTACACCTTC. It encodes CASSSTIDVHGYTF.

The rearrangement uses TRBV6-1 and TRBJ1-4; D possibly corresponds to TRBD1 (6 bases). The CDR3 runs 17 residues. CDR1 is MNHNS and CDR2 is SASEGT in the germline V gene. Trimming removed 2 bases from V and 4 bases from J, with 17 bases in between. The CDR3 DNA is TGTGCCAGCAGTGAATCCCCCCGGGGGGGCCTTAATGAAAAACTGTTTTTT. It translates to CASSESPRGGLNEKLFF.

This chain joins TRBV2 and TRBJ2-5; 9 bases match TRBD1. V lost 7 bases to trimming and J lost 3 bases; unmatched junction nucleotides: 3. Germline V gives CDR1 SNHLY, CDR2 FYNNEI. This CDR3 has 13 amino acids. The CDR3 sequence is CASNRGPEETQYF. CDR3 nucleotides: TGTGCCAGCAACAGGGGGCCGGAAGAGACCCAGTACTTC.

V and J are TRBV11-2 and TRBJ2-5, with TRBD2 identical over 13 bases. In germline, CDR1 is SGHAT, CDR2 FQNNGV. The CDR3 length is 18 residues. V gave up 3 bases and J gave up 5 bases; unmatched junction bases: 12. The CDR3 loop reads CASSFSSGTSGDVETQYF. The CDR3 coding sequence is TGTGCCAGCAGCTTCAGTTCCGGGACTAGCGGGGACGTGGAGACCCAGTACTTC.

In this sample, this clone turned up once. This chain links TRBV6-4 with TRBJ2-1; TRBD2 matches 10 bases. V dropped 2 bases and J dropped 9; count of bases not matched to a gene: 4. Germline CDR1 reads MRHNA; CDR2 reads SNTAGT. CDR3 length equals 14 residues. The CDR3 protein is CASSDLAGVSEQFF. The CDR3 nucleotides read TGTGCCAGCAGTGACCTAGCGGGGGTGAGTGAGCAGTTCTTC.

This sequence joins TRBV18 and TRBJ1-5; no firm D call. CDR1 and CDR2 from the germline V gene are KGHSH and LQKENI. V was cut by 4 bases and J by 4 bases, with 8 bases left in between. The CDR3 extends over 13 amino acids. The CDR3 loop is CASSLKSNQPQHF. Written as DNA, the CDR3 is TGTGCCAGCTCACTCAAGTCGAATCAGCCCCAGCATTTT. Full variable domain (remainder filled in from reference TRBV18 and TRBJ1-5): NAGVMQNPRHLVRRRGQEARLRCSPMKGHSHVYWYRQLPEEGLKFMVYLQKENIIDESGMPKERFSAEFPKEGPSILRIQQVVRGDSAAYFCASSLKSNQPQHFGDGTRLSIL.